The 24 T cell receptor beta chains listed next were all sequenced from one sample in a study of CD8+CD57+ T cells in acquired aplastic anemia. Using genomic DNA as the template, TCR beta VDJ and CDR3 profiling was carried out. MiXCR was run by TCRdb on the reads, yielding one entry per CDR3 protein. The sample lists a few hundred thousand distinct CDR3 sequences, 55% to 70% occurring once. Sequencing input: sorted CD4+, CD8+, or CD8+CD57+ T cells (not recorded which) from PBMCs. The receptors derive from a human donor in good health, serving as a control.

The chain carries TRBV11-2 and TRBJ2-1, with TRBD2 as a possible D gene (5 bases). V shed 5 bases and J shed 5 bases, with 16 bases lying between them. Germline CDR1 reads SGHAT; CDR2 reads FQNNGV. This CDR3 has 15 amino acids. In DNA form, the CDR3 reads TGTGCCAGCAGCCGACTTTCTAAGCGGCACAATGAGCAGTTCTTC. Residues: CASSRLSKRHNEQFF.

On this clonotype itself: Because the CDR3 is missing its conserved closing phenylalanine or tryptophan, this is likely a read error. Because the CDR3's place on the DNA is in doubt, the DNA is left out and the CDR3 is given as listed by TCRdb. The chain uses TRBV9 and TRBJ2-7; TRBD1, the table's D call, lacks a check against the DNA. Germline CDR1 is SGDLS and CDR2 is YYNGEE. The CDR3 has 12 amino acids, counting both end residues. This CDR3 is CASSVSPGAQCN.

A few counts support this clonotype. The V call is TRBV2, the J call TRBJ2-7; D is undetermined. Per germline, CDR1 SNHLY and CDR2 FYNNEI. Between the trimmed V and J ends, which lost 5 bases and 2 bases, there was a span of 7 bases. The CDR3 contains 12 residues. CDR3 in amino acids: CASSPYTYEQYF. For the CDR3, the DNA is TGTGCCAGCAGTCCTTATACCTACGAGCAGTACTTC.

Concerning this clonotype: The conserved phenylalanine or tryptophan normally closing the CDR3 is absent here, so this likely arose from a read error. The DNA is omitted, as the CDR3 cannot be located on it reliably, and the CDR3 follows TCRdb's listing. The rearrangement links TRBV9 to TRBJ2-7; the table's D call TRBD1 went unverified against the DNA. Per germline, CDR1 SGDLS and CDR2 YYNGEE. Inclusive of both ends, the CDR3 amounts to 12 amino acids. The CDR3 sequence: CASSVVGEIHSI.

As for this clonotype: A much larger clone is a single base away; this may be a read error. The rearrangement links TRBV4-1 to TRBJ1-1, with 9 nucleotides matching TRBD1. Germline CDR1 is MGHRA and CDR2 is YSYEKL. This CDR3 has 15 amino acids. For the CDR3, the DNA is TGCGCCAGCAGCCGGGGGGGACAGGGTAAGACTGAAGCTCTCTTT. Residues: CASSRGGQGKTEALF.

In this sample, this clonotype turned up a few times. This chain links TRBV12-5 with TRBJ2-1; 11 positions match TRBD2. After removal of 6 bases from V and 4 bases from J, the junction contained 17 bases not matched to a gene. This CDR3 has 19 residues. Germline CDR1 LGHNT, CDR2 FRNRAP. CDR3: CASGRLGTSGGPSYNEQFF. In DNA form, the CDR3 reads TGTGCTAGTGGCCGCCTCGGTACTAGCGGGGGCCCTTCTTACAATGAGCAGTTCTTC.

The chain joins TRBV2 to TRBJ2-3, with D possibly matching TRBD1 (5 bases). The DNA end favors TRBJ2-6, so the J call may be wrong. Germline CDR1 reads SNHLY; CDR2 reads FYNNEI. This CDR3 spans 15 amino acids. CDR3 in amino acids: CASSPDSAGANVLTF. The CDR3, as DNA: TGTGCCAGCAGTCCCGACAGCGCGGGGGCCAACGTCCTGACTTTC.

V is TRBV19 and J is TRBJ1-2; possible D gene TRBD1, 5 bases. V was cut by 5 bases and J by 5 bases, with 18 bases left in between. Germline lookup yields CDR1 LNHDA and CDR2 SQIVND (reference sequence). CDR3 length: 15 amino acids. CDR3 coding DNA: TGTGCCAGTAGTCCATCGGACAAATGGGTATATGGCTACACCTTC. Protein product: CASSPSDKWVYGYTF.

The V call is TRBV2, the J call TRBJ1-2, with a possible D match to TRBD1 (5 bases). Germline CDR1 SNHLY, CDR2 FYNNEI. This CDR3 region has 15 residues. The V and J ends lost 7 bases and 6 bases respectively, with 21 bases between them. The chain's CDR3 is CASTWGEQDDHGYTF. The CDR3 DNA sequence: TGTGCCAGCACATGGGGGGAACAGGACGACCATGGCTACACCTTC.

As regards this clonotype: The junction and the germline gene differ at one end; a read error may be behind it. The rearrangement links TRBV7-2 to TRBJ2-7; TRBD2 agrees at 8 bases. CDR1 and CDR2 (germline): SGHTA, FQGNSA. This CDR3 contains 14 residues. The DNA for the CDR3 is TGTGCCAGCAGCGTTCGGGGGGGCGCTTTCTATCGACACTTC. Translating it yields CASSVRGGAFYRHF.

As concerns this clonotype: A read error is possible here, since a much larger clone lies one base away. The DNA of the CDR3 is TGTGCCTGGACCTATTTACAGGGGGCAAATAGTTCACCCCTCCACTTT. Encoded protein: CAWTYLQGANSSPLHF. The V call is TRBV30, the J call TRBJ1-6; 9 bases are a match to TRBD1. V dropped 4 bases and J dropped 9; count of bases not matched to a gene: 13. Germline loops: CDR1 GTSNPN, CDR2 SVGIG (reference sequence). The CDR3 has 16 amino acids. The variable domain in full, with the rest retrieved from reference TRBV30 and TRBJ1-6, is SQTIHQWPATLVQPVGSPLSLECTVEGTSNPNLYWYRQAAGRGLQLLFYSVGIGQISSEVPQNLSASRPQDRQFILSSKKLLLSDSGFYLCAWTYLQGANSSPLHFGNGTRLTVT.

This clonotype was seen only once. The V and J genes are TRBV7-3 and TRBJ2-1; 8 bases agree with TRBD2. Losses at the gene ends were 6 bases for V and 10 bases for J; bases not matched to a gene: 14. Germline-derived CDR1 and CDR2 are SGHTA and FQGTGA. CDR3 size: 15 residues. CDR3 region: CASREQAGAQPEQFF. CDR3 DNA sequence: TGTGCCAGCAGGGAACAAGCGGGAGCCCAGCCCGAGCAGTTCTTC. The variable domain in full, completed from reference TRBV7-3 and TRBJ2-1, reads GAGVSQTPSNKVTEKGKYVELRCDPISGHTALYWYRQSLGQGPEFLIYFQGTGAADDSGLPNDRFFAVRPEGSVSTLKIQRTERGDSAVYLCASREQAGAQPEQFFGPGTRLTVL.

This clonotype was detected ten times or more. The V and J genes are TRBV5-4 and TRBJ2-3; possibly TRBD2 for D (7 bases). Germline V gives CDR1 SGHNT, CDR2 YYREEE (reference sequence). This CDR3 region has 15 residues. V lost 7 bases and J lost 0, with 15 bases in between. The CDR3 nucleotides are TGTGCCAGCGCGGCGGGGGCCCGAAGCACAGATACGCAGTATTTT. Translating it yields CASAAGARSTDTQYF.

The chain recombines TRBV12-3 or TRBV12-4 with TRBJ2-1; 8 nucleotides match TRBD1. The CDR3 contains 15 residues. The ends lost 9 bases at V and 1 base at J; junction bases unmatched: 8. CDR3 sequence reads: CARQLTGESYNEQFF. CDR3 DNA: TGTGCCAGACAGTTGACAGGGGAGTCCTACAATGAGCAGTTCTTC.

Points on this clonotype: The junction shows a germline mismatch at one end, possibly a read error. The chain is built from TRBV7-9 and TRBJ2-6; D not certain. This CDR3 comprises 13 residues. Germline-derived CDR1 and CDR2 are SEHNR and FQNEAQ (reference sequence). CDR3 sequence reads: CASSEHDRYVPNF. CDR3 in DNA: TGTGCCAGCAGCGAACACGACCGATACGTCCCGAATTTC.

The table lists this clonotype with many counts. The J gene is TRBJ1-2, the V gene TRBV24-1, with 8 bases lining up with TRBD1. Losses at the gene ends were 5 bases for V and 3 bases for J; bases not matched to a gene: 10. The CDR3 contains 16 residues. The germline V gene has CDR1 KGHDR and CDR2 SFDVKD. The CDR3 nucleotides are TGTGCCACCAGTGGTCTACAGGGGGATAGGTACTATGGCTACACCTTC. Translation gives CATSGLQGDRYYGYTF.

Of note for this clonotype: Germline and junction disagree at one end, which may indicate a read error. The V call is TRBV19, the J call TRBJ2-7; a weak D match, TRBD2 (6 bases). Germline V gives CDR1 LNHDA, CDR2 SQIVND (reference sequence). The CDR3 contains 15 residues. The CDR3 reads CASSYARRVTDTQYF. The CDR3 DNA sequence: TGTGCCAGTAGCTACGCCAGGAGGGTCACAGATACGCAGTACTTT.

The V gene is TRBV2, the J gene TRBJ2-5; possibly TRBD1 for D (6 bases). The CDR3 loop spans 14 amino acids. With 7 bases removed from V and 0 bases from J, the gap between germline ends came to 12 bases. Germline V lookup: CDR1 SNHLY, CDR2 FYNNEI. CDR3 amino acids: CASTADRYQETQYF. For the CDR3, the DNA is TGTGCCAGCACCGCCGACAGGTACCAAGAGACCCAGTACTTC. Full variable domain (missing parts from reference TRBV2 and TRBJ2-5): EPEVTQTPSHQVTQMGQEVILRCVPISNHLYFYWYRQILGQKVEFLVSFYNNEISEKSEIFDDQFSVERPDGSNFTLKIRSTKLEDSAMYFCASTADRYQETQYFGPGTRLLVL.

Of note for this clonotype: One end of the junction fails to match germline, which may point to a read error. The chain combines TRBV7-3 with TRBJ1-2; maybe TRBD1 (6 bases). The germline gives CDR1 SGHTA, CDR2 FQGTGA. CDR3 length: 14 residues. The CDR3: CASSLQRGGNDEQF. CDR3 in DNA: TGTGCCAGCAGCTTACAGCGGGGGGGCAATGACGAGCAGTTC.

This sequence joins TRBV7-2 and TRBJ1-1, with D possibly matching TRBD1 (6 bases). CDR1 is SGHTA, CDR2 FQGNSA, per germline. This CDR3 is 13 amino acids long. Trimming removed 8 bases at V and 6 bases at J, with 16 bases between. CDR3 nucleotides: TGTGCCAGCTCCTATGGCGGGGGGCCTGAAGCTTTCTTT. It is translated as CASSYGGGPEAFF.

Concerning this clonotype itself: It is likely a read error, because the conserved phenylalanine at the end of the CDR3 is missing. The DNA is omitted, as the CDR3 cannot be located on it reliably, and the CDR3 follows TCRdb's listing. The chain has TRBV6-1 and TRBJ2-5; the table names TRBD1, a call not compared with the DNA. The CDR3 length is 14 residues, termini included. Germline values: CDR1 MNHNS, CDR2 SASEGT. The CDR3 loop reads CASRSRDSLCTRPC.

As for this clonotype: At one end, the junction sequence differs from germline, possibly due to a read error. V is TRBV7-9 and J is TRBJ2-5, with 10 nucleotides matching TRBD1. The CDR3 length is 14 residues. Germline CDR1 SEHNR, CDR2 FQNEAQ (reference sequence). This CDR3 reads CASSRRQGAPTSSF. CDR3 in DNA: TGTGCCAGCAGCCGAAGACAGGGGGCGCCTACGAGCAGTTTC.

The genes are TRBV9 and TRBJ1-1; D unclear. The CDR3 loop spans 13 amino acids. Trimming cost V 2 bases and J 3 bases, with 8 bases left between them. Germline V gives CDR1 SGDLS, CDR2 YYNGEE. CDR3 nucleotides: TGTGCCAGCAGCGTGTCCCTGGACACTGAAGCTTTCTTT. It is translated as CASSVSLDTEAFF.

This clonotype showed up just a few times. The rearrangement uses TRBV24-1 and TRBJ2-3; D is ambiguous. The CDR3 is 14 residues long. The V end was cut by 4 bases, the J end by 8 bases, with 15 bases between. From germline, CDR1 is KGHDR and CDR2 SFDVKD. The CDR3 nucleotides are TGTGCCACCAGTGACAAATCAACGTCAGGTACGCAGTATTTT. Residues: CATSDKSTSGTQYF.